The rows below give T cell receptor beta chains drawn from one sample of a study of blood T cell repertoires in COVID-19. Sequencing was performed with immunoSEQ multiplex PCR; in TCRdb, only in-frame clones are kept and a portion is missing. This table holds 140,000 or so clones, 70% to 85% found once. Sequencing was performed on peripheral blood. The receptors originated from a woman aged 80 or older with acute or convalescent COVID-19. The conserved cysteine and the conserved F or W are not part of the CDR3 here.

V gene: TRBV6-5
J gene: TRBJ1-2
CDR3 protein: ASRRQGAVYGYT

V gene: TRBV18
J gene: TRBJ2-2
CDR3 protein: ASSPTQGENGELF

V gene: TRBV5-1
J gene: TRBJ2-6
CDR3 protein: ASSLAGGGGGANVLT

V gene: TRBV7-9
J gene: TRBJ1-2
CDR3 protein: ASRLTGTGNYGYT

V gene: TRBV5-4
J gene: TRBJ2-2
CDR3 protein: ASSAGQGFTGELF

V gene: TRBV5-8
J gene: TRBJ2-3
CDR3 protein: ASRSYFREGGTDTQY

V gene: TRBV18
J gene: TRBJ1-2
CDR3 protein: ASSLTGGETYGYT

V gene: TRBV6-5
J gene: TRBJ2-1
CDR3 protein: ASSYSASGGNEQF

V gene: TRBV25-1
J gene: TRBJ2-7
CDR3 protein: ASISPYYEQY

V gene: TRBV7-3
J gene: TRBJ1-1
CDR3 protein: ASSLLGVSTEAF

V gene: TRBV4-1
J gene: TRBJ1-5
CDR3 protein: ASSQLRDHQPQH

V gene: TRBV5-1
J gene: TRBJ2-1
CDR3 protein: ASSSGLAGGLSYNEQF

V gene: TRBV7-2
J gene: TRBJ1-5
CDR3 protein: ASSLVTGGNQPQH

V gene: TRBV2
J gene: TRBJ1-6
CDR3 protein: ASSGTGGNSPLH

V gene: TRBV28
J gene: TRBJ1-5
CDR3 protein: ASTTGYNQPQH

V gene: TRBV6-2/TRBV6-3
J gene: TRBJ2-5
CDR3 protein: ASSYLRVVETQY

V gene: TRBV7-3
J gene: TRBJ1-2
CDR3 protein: ASRQSNYGYT

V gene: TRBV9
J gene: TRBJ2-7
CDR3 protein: ASSVGGASANGYEQY

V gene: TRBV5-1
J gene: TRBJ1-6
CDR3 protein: ASSPRRDGANSPLH

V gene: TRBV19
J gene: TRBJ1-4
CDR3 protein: ASRQQDVVDEKLF

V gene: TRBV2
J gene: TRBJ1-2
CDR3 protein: ASSLTGGETAGYT

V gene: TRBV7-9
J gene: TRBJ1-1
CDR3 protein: ASSLGAGGIGTEAF

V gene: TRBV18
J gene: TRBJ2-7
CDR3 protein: ASSPPQGSPYEQY

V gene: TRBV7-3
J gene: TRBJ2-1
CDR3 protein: ASSPKGNEQF

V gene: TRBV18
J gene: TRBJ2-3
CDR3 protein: ASSPGTGAGDTQY

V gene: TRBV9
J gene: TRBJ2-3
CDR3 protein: ASSRRRGGTDTQY

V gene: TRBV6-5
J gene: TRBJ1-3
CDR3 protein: ASSLGGFSGNTIY

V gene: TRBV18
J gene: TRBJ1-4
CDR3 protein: ASSPPSGALQEKLF

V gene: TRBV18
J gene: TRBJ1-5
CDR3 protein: ASSPGQYSNQPQH

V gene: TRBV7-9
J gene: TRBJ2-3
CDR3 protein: ASSQERGGYYTQY

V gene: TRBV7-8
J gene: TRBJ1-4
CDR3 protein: ASSFNHPATNEKLF

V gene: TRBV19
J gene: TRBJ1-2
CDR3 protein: ASRDRGRQDYGYT

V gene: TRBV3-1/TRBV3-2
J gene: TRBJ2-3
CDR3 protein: ASSQPLNGGDTQY

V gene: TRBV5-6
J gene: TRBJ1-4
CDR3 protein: ASSLGRGQATNEKLF

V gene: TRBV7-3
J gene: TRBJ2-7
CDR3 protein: ASSLRAIGGTSYEQY

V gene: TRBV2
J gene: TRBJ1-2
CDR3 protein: VTGGNPNYGYT

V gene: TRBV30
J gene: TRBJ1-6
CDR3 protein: AWRVDNSPLH

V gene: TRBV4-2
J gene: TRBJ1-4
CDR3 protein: ASSPEEGSKLF

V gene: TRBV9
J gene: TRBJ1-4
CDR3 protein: ASSVYPGQGEKLF

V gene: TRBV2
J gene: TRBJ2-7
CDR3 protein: ASSRQDLGYEQY

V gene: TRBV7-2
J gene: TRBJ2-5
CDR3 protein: ASSPGGARRETQY

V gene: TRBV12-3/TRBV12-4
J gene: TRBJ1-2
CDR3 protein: ASSFSRGDGYT

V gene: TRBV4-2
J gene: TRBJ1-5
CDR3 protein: ASSQERLRRYSNQPQH

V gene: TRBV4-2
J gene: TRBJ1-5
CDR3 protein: ASSQNRGPGQPQH

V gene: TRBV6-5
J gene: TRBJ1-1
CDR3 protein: ATTQGHATEAF

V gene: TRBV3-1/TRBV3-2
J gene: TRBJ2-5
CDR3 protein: ASSQGGRGGLAETQY

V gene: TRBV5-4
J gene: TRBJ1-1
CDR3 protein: ASSPDRGRDTEAF

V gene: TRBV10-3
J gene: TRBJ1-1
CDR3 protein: AISKDPDRRAF

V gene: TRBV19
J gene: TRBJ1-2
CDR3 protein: ASSMSTDYGYT

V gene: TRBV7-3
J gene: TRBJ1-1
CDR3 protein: ASSRTGTGNTEAF

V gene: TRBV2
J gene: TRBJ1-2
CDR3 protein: ASSDNRGNYGYT

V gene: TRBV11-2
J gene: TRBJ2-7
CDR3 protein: ASSSLRDRGYEQY

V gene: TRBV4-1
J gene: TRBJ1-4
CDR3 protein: ASSQDYSAGKLF